These T cell receptor beta chains were read from a single sample in a study of blood T cell repertoires in COVID-19. Using immunoSEQ multiplex PCR, the repertoire was profiled, and TCRdb retains in-frame clones only, with some absent. Counted here are a few hundred thousand clones, approximately 80% occurring once; the ten biggest clones make up roughly 4.5%. The material sequenced was PBMCs or T cells enriched from blood (not recorded which). Every receptor here comes from a young man with acute COVID-19. CDR3s include the opening cysteine and the closing phenylalanine or tryptophan. The order of the fields is J gene, D gene, V gene, clone size, CDR3 protein, CDR3 DNA. D genes are given only for firm matches. Clone sizes are given selectively: once, few, many, or a class where the clone is expanded.

TRBJ2-7 | . | TRBV11-2 | . | CASSLGQIGYEQYF | TGTGCCAGCAGCTTAGGACAGATCGGCTACGAGCAGTACTTC
TRBJ2-5 | TRBD2 | TRBV6-4 | . | CASSRTSEETQYF | TGTGCCAGCAGTCGGACTAGTGAGGAGACCCAGTACTTC
TRBJ2-3 | TRBD2 | TRBV18 | . | CASSPGGERGLYF | TGTGCCAGCTCACCAGGGGGTGAGCGGGGGCTGTATTTT
TRBJ2-7 | . | TRBV7-7 | . | CASSLAVGSSYEQYF | TGTGCCAGCAGCTTAGCGGTGGGCAGTTCCTACGAGCAGTACTTC
TRBJ2-5 | . | TRBV2 | . | CATTQGREETQYF | TGTGCCACTACGCAGGGGAGGGAAGAGACCCAGTACTTC
TRBJ1-2 | . | TRBV14 | . | CASSQRVANYGYTF | TGTGCCAGCAGCCAGAGAGTAGCTAACTATGGCTACACCTTC
TRBJ2-7 | . | TRBV28 | . | CASQEQRKTYEQYF | TGTGCCAGTCAAGAACAGCGGAAAACCTACGAGCAGTACTTC
TRBJ2-1 | . | TRBV5-1 | . | CASSLRLDYNEQFF | TGCGCCAGCAGCCTACGACTAGACTACAATGAGCAGTTCTTC
TRBJ2-7 | TRBD1 | TRBV27 | . | CASSFGTGSYEQYF | TGTGCCAGCAGTTTCGGGACAGGGTCCTACGAGCAGTACTTC
TRBJ2-7 | . | TRBV5-6 | . | CASSRGQSYEQYF | TGTGCCAGCAGCCGCGGCCAGTCCTACGAGCAGTACTTC
TRBJ2-1 | TRBD1 | TRBV3-1/TRBV3-2 | few | CASSPLGQGNEQFF | TGTGCCAGCAGCCCCCTGGGACAGGGTAATGAGCAGTTCTTC
TRBJ2-7 | TRBD2 | TRBV4-1 | . | CASSQAVAGGYEQYF | TGCGCCAGCAGCCAAGCGGTAGCGGGGGGTTACGAGCAGTACTTC
TRBJ2-7 | . | TRBV7-3 | . | CASSLGYGGPDEQYF | TGTGCCAGCAGCTTAGGTTACGGGGGGCCCGACGAGCAGTACTTC
TRBJ1-3 | TRBD1 | TRBV27 | . | CASSLRQGFGNTIYF | TGTGCCAGCAGTCTCCGACAGGGATTTGGAAACACCATATATTTT
TRBJ2-7 | TRBD2 | TRBV11-2 | . | CASSLGGLAASYEQYF | TGTGCCAGCAGCTTAGGAGGACTAGCGGCCTCCTACGAGCAGTACTTC
TRBJ2-5 | TRBD2 | TRBV5-4 | . | CASSLGTLAGQETQYF | TGTGCCAGCAGCTTGGGAACCCTAGCGGGGCAAGAGACCCAGTACTTC
TRBJ2-3 | TRBD1 | TRBV7-2 | . | CASSLSGQVYTDTQYF | TGTGCCAGCAGCTTATCCGGACAGGTGTACACAGATACGCAGTATTTT
TRBJ1-1 | TRBD1 | TRBV9 | . | CASSVGKGANTEAFF | TGTGCCAGCAGCGTAGGTAAGGGGGCGAACACTGAAGCTTTCTTT
TRBJ2-3 | TRBD2 | TRBV4-2 | . | CASSQDMTGGSDTQYF | TGTGCCAGCAGCCAAGATATGACGGGGGGGTCAGATACGCAGTATTTT
TRBJ1-5 | . | TRBV5-5 | . | CASSYTSNQPQHF | TGTGCCAGCAGCTACACTAGCAATCAGCCCCAGCATTTT
TRBJ2-7 | TRBD1 | TRBV18 | . | CASSPRTGGSYEQYF | TGTGCCAGCTCACCACGTACAGGGGGTTCCTACGAGCAGTACTTC
TRBJ2-5 | . | TRBV3-1/TRBV3-2 | . | CASSQGSLAAETQYF | TGTGCCAGCAGCCAAGGGTCGCTAGCCGCAGAGACCCAGTACTTC
TRBJ1-5 | . | TRBV27 | . | CASSFLQGPQHF | TGTGCCAGCAGTTTTCTACAGGGTCCCCAGCATTTT
TRBJ2-5 | . | TRBV5-6 | . | CASSARGIKGAETQYF | TGTGCCAGCAGCGCGAGGGGGATAAAAGGTGCGGAGACCCAGTACTTC
TRBJ2-1 | TRBD1 | TRBV5-4 | . | CASRTPGTGGNEQFF | TGTGCCAGCAGGACCCCGGGGACAGGGGGCAATGAGCAGTTCTTC
TRBJ1-1 | . | TRBV10-1 | . | CASSESGLGGNTEAFF | TGCGCCAGCAGTGAGTCGGGTTTAGGAGGGAACACTGAAGCTTTCTTT
TRBJ2-5 | TRBD2 | TRBV4-2 | few | CASASGLAGHIEETQYF | TGTGCCAGCGCGTCGGGGCTAGCGGGCCACATTGAAGAGACCCAGTACTTC
TRBJ1-4 | TRBD1 | TRBV28 | . | CASSKTGQSTNEKLFF | TGTGCCAGCAGCAAAACGGGACAGTCAACTAATGAAAAACTGTTTTTT
TRBJ2-3 | . | TRBV30 | . | CAWSVGGSTDTQYF | TGTGCCTGGAGTGTGGGGGGATCCACAGATACGCAGTATTTT
TRBJ2-3 | TRBD2 | TRBV11-3 | once | CASSLDRIQRGAGDTQYF | TGTGCCAGCAGCTTAGATCGGATCCAGCGGGGGGCCGGAGATACGCAGTATTTT
TRBJ2-5 | TRBD2 | TRBV5-4 | . | CASSPVGLAGAQETQYF | TGTGCCAGCAGCCCGGTGGGGCTAGCGGGGGCCCAAGAGACCCAGTACTTC
TRBJ1-2 | . | TRBV27 | few | CASSRGRGYGYTF | TGTGCCAGCAGTCGCGGAAGGGGCTATGGCTACACCTTC
TRBJ2-3 | . | TRBV5-1 | . | CASSFLAADTQYF | TGCGCCAGCAGCTTCCTAGCTGCAGATACGCAGTATTTT
TRBJ1-1 | . | TRBV5-1 | . | CASSGGSRAFF | TGCGCCAGCAGCGGCGGGTCTAGGGCTTTCTTT
TRBJ1-2 | . | TRBV28 | . | CASNQGRDYGYTF | TGTGCCAGCAATCAGGGTCGTGACTATGGCTACACCTTC
TRBJ1-1 | . | TRBV5-1 | . | CASSFQNTEAFF | TGCGCCAGCAGCTTCCAGAACACTGAAGCTTTCTTT
TRBJ1-3 | TRBD1 | TRBV12-5 | . | CASGRGGKGGNTIYF | TGTGCTAGTGGGAGAGGGGGCAAGGGTGGAAACACCATATATTTT
TRBJ2-5 | . | TRBV28 | . | CASSFPGGQETQYF | TGTGCCAGCAGTTTCCCTGGAGGGCAAGAGACCCAGTACTTC
TRBJ1-5 | TRBD1 | TRBV2 | few | CASSGTGGTQPQHF | TGTGCCAGCAGCGGGACAGGGGGCACTCAGCCCCAGCATTTT
TRBJ1-6 | . | TRBV19 | . | CASSMPVQGVGWNSPLHF | TGTGCCAGTAGTATGCCCGTACAGGGTGTCGGATGGAATTCACCCCTCCACTTT
TRBJ1-5 | . | TRBV27 | . | CASSLWAGSNQPQHF | TGTGCCAGCAGCCTCTGGGCAGGGAGCAATCAGCCCCAGCATTTT
TRBJ1-5 | . | TRBV18 | . | CASSPPGGSGGNQPQHF | TGTGCCAGCTCACCACCGGGCGGAAGCGGAGGCAATCAGCCCCAGCATTTT
TRBJ2-2 | . | TRBV10-3 | few | CAISVALLTGELFF | TGTGCCATCAGTGTCGCCTTACTTACCGGGGAGCTGTTTTTT
TRBJ1-1 | TRBD1 | TRBV12-5 | . | CASGAGTDKAFF | TGTGCTAGTGGAGCCGGGACAGACAAAGCTTTCTTT
TRBJ1-1 | . | TRBV11-2 | . | CASSFLPSSGAEAFF | TGTGCCAGCAGCTTTCTCCCCTCATCAGGCGCTGAAGCTTTCTTT
TRBJ2-7 | TRBD1 | TRBV4-1 | . | CASSQGTGEDYEQYF | TGCGCCAGCAGCCAAGGGACAGGGGAGGACTACGAGCAGTACTTC
TRBJ1-2 | . | TRBV29-1 | . | CSVETGSGYTF | TGCAGCGTTGAAACAGGGTCCGGCTACACCTTC
TRBJ1-1 | . | TRBV19 | . | CASQDFGTEAFF | TGTGCCAGCCAGGACTTCGGCACTGAAGCTTTCTTT
TRBJ2-4 | . | TRBV25-1 | . | CASSEGQGPRRGKNIQYF | TGTGCCAGCAGTGAAGGCCAGGGACCCCGGCGGGGCAAAAACATTCAGTACTTC
TRBJ1-2 | . | TRBV28 | few | CASSLSVNYGYTF | TGTGCCAGCAGTTTATCCGTTAACTATGGCTACACCTTC